The clone carrying this T cell receptor beta chain was observed a single time. This sample is drawn from a study of blood T cell repertoires in COVID-19. Study background: From T cells, B-cell-depleted T cells, or PBMCs came the material, which was cDNA or gDNA.

The CDR3 loop spans 16 amino acids. Germline lookup yields CDR1 LNHNV and CDR2 YYDKDF (reference sequence). Trimming took off 1 base at V and 0 bases at J, with 10 bases between the two ends. Per the authors' pipeline: Amplification with reference gene primers provided the estimates of nucleated cell counts. Repertoires were generated with immunoSEQ multiplex PCR, while TCRdb's copy carries only in-frame clones and drops some. The DNA was the basis for D and trimming; V, J and clone size are from that table. The sample has 200,000 to 300,000 clones, about nine tenths seen once; the top ten hold more than 6%.

The sequenced sample consisted of peripheral blood. The chain joins TRBV15 to TRBJ1-5; TRBD1 might be the D (5 bases). The receptor was isolated from a man in his sixties who had recovered from COVID-19. CDR3 nucleotides: TGTGCCACCAGCAGAGGGGGGGTCCATAGCAATCAGCCCCAGCATTTT. Translating gives CATSRGGVHSNQPQHF.